What follows are 23 T cell receptor beta chains derived from one specimen sequenced in a study of CXCR3-negative and CXCR3-positive naive CD8 T cells (dated by TCRdb to the late 2010s). Points the paper makes about the study in general: TRB CDR3s from CXCR3-positive naive cells showed higher hydrophobicity (lower Kidera factor 4), lower energy, and higher strength and volume indices than CXCR3-negative naive cells.

Antigens for these TCRs are unknown. Sequenced using a NextSeq 550. The Human TCR Profiling Kit (MiLaboratory) was used to make UMI-labeled 5' RACE TRB cDNA libraries. TCRdb reprocessed the reads into one record per CDR3 protein sequence, lacking DNA. The data table for this sample lists about 110,000 distinct CDR3 sequences. 0.38% of the sample is held by the ten biggest clonotypes. The sequencing sample was made of naive CXCR3+ CD8+ T cells from blood. This specimen's cell subset or site label, per the study, means: CD45RO-CCR7+CD27+CD95- naive CD8+ T cells expressing CXCR3 (TNR3+). The receptors originated from a human donor in good health. Some clones in this sample may be carry-over from other donors' samples.

This rearrangement joins TRBV6-6 to TRBJ2-2; the D call of TRBD1 rests on TCRdb alone, since no DNA is present to check it. CDR3 length equals 14 residues. The V gene's germline CDR1 is MNHNY and CDR2 SVGAGI (reference sequence). CDR3 protein: CASGHPGGIGELFF.

V gene TRBV7-9 combines with J gene TRBJ2-5; TCRdb indicates TRBD1, and absent DNA this call remains unverified. This CDR3 contains 14 residues. CDR1 is SEHNR and CDR2 is FQNEAQ in the germline V gene (reference sequence). The CDR3 here is CASSPTGGEETQYF.

The chain uses TRBV6-5 and TRBJ2-7. Germline V lookup: CDR1 MNHEY, CDR2 SVGAGI. This CDR3 comprises 14 residues. CDR3 loop: CASSYSASSYEQYF.

The gene calls are TRBV12-3 or TRBV12-4 and TRBJ2-1; TCRdb lists TRBD1, though no DNA is available to test this call. The CDR3 loop spans 14 amino acids. The CDR3 is CASIPGRADNEQFF.

The gene calls are TRBV6-1 and TRBJ2-7; TCRdb proposes TRBD2, but this gene call is untestable without DNA. Germline CDR1 and CDR2: MNHNS and SASEGT. The CDR3 sequence is 15 residues long. CDR3 sequence: CASSDEAIGLSEQYF.

This rearrangement joins TRBV7-9 to TRBJ2-5; the TCRdb D gene call, TRBD1, has no DNA to confirm it. CDR3 length: 16 residues. Germline assignment: CDR1 SEHNR and CDR2 FQNEAQ (reference sequence). CDR3 region: CGSSSRDRGQEETQYF.

The genes are TRBV5-5 and TRBJ1-2; TCRdb outputs TRBD1, but without DNA this stays unchecked. The CDR3 runs to 14 residues. Looked up from germline, CDR1 is SGHKS and CDR2 is YYEKEE (reference sequence). This CDR3 is CASIEHPGKVGYTF.

The chain has TRBV28 and TRBJ2-1; TCRdb's D call of TRBD1 is untestable without DNA. Looked up from germline, CDR1 is MDHEN and CDR2 is SYDVKM. The CDR3 is 13 amino acids. CDR3 region: CASSTGNGNEQFF. Together with reference TRBV28 and TRBJ2-1, the CDR3 gives the full variable domain: DVKVTQSSRYLVKRTGEKVFLECVQDMDHENMFWYRQDPGLGLRLIYFSYDVKMKEKGDIPEGYSVSREKKERFSLILESASTNQTSMYLCASSTGNGNEQFFGPGTRLTVL.

This chain links TRBV7-9 with TRBJ2-1; TCRdb's D call of TRBD1 is untestable without DNA. CDR1 and CDR2 (germline): SEHNR, FQNEAQ (reference sequence). This CDR3 region has 15 residues. CDR3 sequence: CASRAGRGSYNEQFF.

The chain recombines TRBV12-3 or TRBV12-4 with TRBJ2-5. This CDR3 region has 13 residues. The CDR3 protein is CASSLLGSETQYF.

The chain links TRBV28 to TRBJ2-1; as DNA is missing, the TRBD1 call by TCRdb cannot be tested. The germline gives CDR1 MDHEN, CDR2 SYDVKM. This CDR3 spans 16 amino acids. The CDR3 spells CASRPPTGNLNNEQFF. Complete variable domain (other parts from reference TRBV28 and TRBJ2-1): DVKVTQSSRYLVKRTGEKVFLECVQDMDHENMFWYRQDPGLGLRLIYFSYDVKMKEKGDIPEGYSVSREKKERFSLILESASTNQTSMYLCASRPPTGNLNNEQFFGPGTRLTVL.

V gene TRBV23-1 combines with J gene TRBJ2-2. TRBV23-1 is an ORF; its function is uncertain. The CDR3 spans 16 residues. CDR3 sequence reads: CASSPRPRANTGELFF.

This chain links TRBV6-6 with TRBJ2-1; TCRdb's D call of TRBD2 is untestable without DNA. The germline V gene encodes CDR1 MNHNY and CDR2 SVGAGI (reference sequence). This CDR3 has 15 residues. The CDR3 reads CASSLTSGSYNEQFF.

The CDR3 region is CASSFYRGDPSYEQYF. The chain employs TRBV7-8 and TRBJ2-7; the TCRdb D gene call, TRBD2, has no DNA to confirm it. CDR1 and CDR2 (germline): SGHVS, FQNEAQ. The CDR3 is made up of 16 amino acids.

The V call is TRBV10-3, the J call TRBJ1-5. Germline loops: CDR1 ENHRY, CDR2 SYGVKD. The CDR3 runs 15 residues. The CDR3 sequence: CATSRTQETNQPQHF.

V and J are TRBV28 and TRBJ2-1; absent DNA, TCRdb's TRBD1 call cannot be checked. Germline-derived CDR1 and CDR2 are MDHEN and SYDVKM. This CDR3 is built from 14 residues. CDR3 region: CASSLLDSYNEQFF.

The chain links TRBV5-1 to TRBJ1-1. Germline lookup yields CDR1 SGHRS and CDR2 YFSETQ. The CDR3 is 14 residues long. CDR3 amino acids: CASSFGDAGTEAFF.

The chain employs TRBV7-9 and TRBJ2-1; no DNA is available, so the TRBD1 call from TCRdb remains unchecked. This CDR3 comprises 17 residues. CDR1 is SEHNR, CDR2 FQNEAQ, per germline (reference sequence). The CDR3: CASSIEDRTSSYNEQFF.

The chain joins TRBV5-4 to TRBJ2-3; TCRdb calls TRBD2, which cannot be checked without DNA. The CDR3 runs to 16 residues. Germline V gene lookup returns CDR1 SGHNT and CDR2 YYREEE (reference sequence). The chain's CDR3 is CASSGGAGGSTDTQYF.

The J gene is TRBJ2-2, the V gene TRBV19. Germline V gene lookup returns CDR1 LNHDA and CDR2 SQIVND (reference sequence). The CDR3 has 14 amino acids. The CDR3 region is CASRVGFLTGELFF. Together with reference TRBV19 and TRBJ2-2, the CDR3 gives the full variable domain: DGGITQSPKYLFRKEGQNVTLSCEQNLNHDAMYWYRQDPGQGLRLIYYSQIVNDFQKGDIAEGYSVSREKKESFPLTVTSAQKNPTAFYLCASRVGFLTGELFFGEGSRLTVL.

The V and J genes are TRBV18 and TRBJ2-3; no DNA is available, so the TRBD1 call from TCRdb remains unchecked. CDR1 and CDR2 from the germline V gene are KGHSH and LQKENI. The length of the CDR3 is 13 residues. The CDR3 protein is CASSNPHTDTQYF.

The J gene is TRBJ1-2, the V gene TRBV18; TCRdb indicates TRBD1, and absent DNA this call remains unverified. The germline V gene encodes CDR1 KGHSH and CDR2 LQKENI. The length of the CDR3 is 14 residues. The CDR3 sequence is CASSPPGQIYGYTF.

CDR3: CASSVGQGNYGYTF. This rearrangement joins TRBV5-6 to TRBJ1-2; the TCRdb D gene call, TRBD1, has no DNA to confirm it. Germline loops: CDR1 SGHDT, CDR2 YYEEEE. The CDR3 spans 14 residues.